A single sample gave rise to the 3 T cell receptor beta chains below, sequenced in a study of T-cell reconstitution after alpha-beta-depleted transplantation in children. Preparing the TCRbeta library involved the use of unique molecular identifiers. TCRdb independently ran MiXCR on the PCR reads; one entry per CDR3 protein. Counted here are 210,000 or so distinct CDR3 sequences, 9.5% to 13% occurring once; the ten biggest clones make up approximately 28%. The sequences come from PBMCs, collected before TCRalphabeta/CD19-depleted stem cell transplant. Source of these receptors: a child less than two years old with acute myeloid leukemia, due to receive a stem cell transplant.

The chain recombines TRBV5-5 with TRBJ1-5; maybe TRBD1 (5 bases). Per the germline V gene, CDR1 is SGHKS and CDR2 is YYEKEE (reference sequence). The CDR3 has 13 amino acids. The ends were cut back, 2 bases at V and 8 bases at J, with 11 bases in the middle. As DNA, the CDR3 is TGTGCCAGCAGCTTCTACAGGTCAGAGCCCCAGCATTTT. This gives the protein CASSFYRSEPQHF.

This clonotype was seen ten or more times. The CDR3 is CSVALWGAGISTDTQYF. In DNA form, the CDR3 reads TGCAGCGTTGCTTTATGGGGGGCCGGAATAAGCACAGATACGCAGTATTTT. The rearrangement links TRBV29-1 to TRBJ2-3; either TRBD1 or TRBD2 may supply D (6 bases each). The V end lost 4 bases, the J end lost 0 bases, and 20 bases lay between the germline ends. The CDR3 runs to 17 residues. From germline, CDR1 is SQVTM and CDR2 ANQGSEA.

At least ten counts were recorded for this clonotype. The V and J genes are TRBV5-1 and TRBJ2-3; D gene ambiguous. Germline CDR1 and CDR2: SGHRS and YFSETQ. With 4 bases removed from V and 1 base from J, the gap between germline ends came to 16 bases. The CDR3 sequence is 16 residues long. The DNA for the CDR3 is TGCGCCAGCAGCGGCAGTAGGTCTTCGGGCACAGATACGCAGTATTTT. It encodes CASSGSRSSGTDTQYF.